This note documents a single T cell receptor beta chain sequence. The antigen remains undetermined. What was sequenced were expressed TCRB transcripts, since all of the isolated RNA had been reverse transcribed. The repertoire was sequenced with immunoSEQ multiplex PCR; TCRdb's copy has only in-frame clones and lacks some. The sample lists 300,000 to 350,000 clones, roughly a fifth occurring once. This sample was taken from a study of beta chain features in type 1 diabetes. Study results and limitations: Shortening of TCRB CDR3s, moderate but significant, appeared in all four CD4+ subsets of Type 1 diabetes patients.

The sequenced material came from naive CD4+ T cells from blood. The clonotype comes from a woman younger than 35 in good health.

The CDR3 protein is CASSYGTGPLYNEQYF. In DNA, the CDR3 is TGTGCCAGCAGTTACGGAACAGGGCCCTTGTACAACGAGCAGTACTTC. The rearrangement joins TRBV6-5 to TRBJ2-7, with a tentative D call TRBD1 (6 bases). Germline values: CDR1 MNHEY, CDR2 SVGAGI. V lost 2 bases to trimming and J lost 5 bases, with 19 bases between them. This CDR3 contains 16 residues.